Listed below are T cell receptor beta chains from one sample, sequenced in a study of cytomegalovirus exposure and HLA in healthy donors. The repertoire was sequenced with immunoSEQ multiplex PCR; TCRdb's copy has only in-frame clones and lacks some. Among 150,000 to 200,000 clones listed, roughly 86% were seen once. The specimen was PBMCs. Every receptor here comes from a woman in her late teens or twenties in good health and CMV-seropositive. The CDR3 runs from the conserved cysteine through the conserved F or W. The order of the fields is V gene, D gene, clone size, J gene, CDR3 protein, CDR3 DNA. D genes are given only for firm matches. Size values are once, few and many counts, or a class for expanded clones, and some rows have none.

V gene: TRBV7-8; D gene: TRBD2; clone size: once; J gene: TRBJ2-5; CDR3 protein: CASSLDLAGRAQYF; CDR3 DNA: TGTGCCAGCAGCTTAGATTTAGCGGGAAGGGCCCAGTACTTC
V gene: TRBV6-5; D gene: NA; clone size: NA; J gene: TRBJ1-3; CDR3 protein: CASSYSHQGPGNTIYF; CDR3 DNA: TGTGCCAGCAGTTACTCGCATCAGGGTCCGGGAAACACCATATATTTT
V gene: TRBV5-4; D gene: NA; clone size: NA; J gene: TRBJ1-5; CDR3 protein: CASSFGADQPQHF; CDR3 DNA: TGTGCCAGCAGCTTTGGGGCGGATCAGCCCCAGCATTTT
V gene: TRBV7-9; D gene: TRBD2; clone size: once; J gene: TRBJ2-1; CDR3 protein: CASSLGLGEQFF; CDR3 DNA: TGTGCCAGCAGCCTGGGACTAGGGGAGCAGTTCTTC
V gene: TRBV2; D gene: TRBD1; clone size: NA; J gene: TRBJ2-7; CDR3 protein: CASSKKTGAFYEQYF; CDR3 DNA: TGTGCCAGCAGTAAAAAGACAGGGGCTTTTTACGAGCAGTACTTC
V gene: TRBV6-1; D gene: NA; clone size: NA; J gene: TRBJ2-7; CDR3 protein: CASNPGDSYEQYF; CDR3 DNA: TGTGCCAGCAACCCCGGGGATTCCTACGAGCAGTACTTC
V gene: TRBV4-1; D gene: NA; clone size: NA; J gene: TRBJ1-1; CDR3 protein: CASNWGPNTEAFF; CDR3 DNA: TGCGCCAGCAATTGGGGCCCGAACACTGAAGCTTTCTTT
V gene: TRBV10-3; D gene: TRBD1; clone size: NA; J gene: TRBJ1-4; CDR3 protein: CAISVSRQGGEKLFF; CDR3 DNA: TGTGCCATCAGTGTTTCGAGACAGGGTGGAGAAAAACTGTTTTTT
V gene: TRBV19; D gene: NA; clone size: few; J gene: TRBJ1-2; CDR3 protein: CASSQGLYGYTF; CDR3 DNA: TGTGCCAGTAGTCAGGGGCTCTATGGCTACACCTTC
V gene: TRBV5-1; D gene: NA; clone size: NA; J gene: TRBJ1-5; CDR3 protein: CASSWTPGSNQPQHF; CDR3 DNA: TGCGCCAGCAGCTGGACACCCGGAAGCAATCAGCCCCAGCATTTT
V gene: TRBV18; D gene: NA; clone size: NA; J gene: TRBJ2-1; CDR3 protein: CASSPRSGDEQFF; CDR3 DNA: TGTGCCAGCTCACCACGGTCGGGGGATGAGCAGTTCTTC
V gene: TRBV7-9; D gene: NA; clone size: once; J gene: TRBJ2-2; CDR3 protein: CASSWRGAGTGELFF; CDR3 DNA: TGTGCCAGCAGCTGGCGGGGCGCGGGCACCGGGGAGCTGTTTTTT
V gene: TRBV5-6; D gene: NA; clone size: NA; J gene: TRBJ1-5; CDR3 protein: CASSIWETNSNQPQHF; CDR3 DNA: TGTGCCAGCAGCATATGGGAGACAAACAGCAATCAGCCCCAGCATTTT
V gene: TRBV5-1; D gene: NA; clone size: NA; J gene: TRBJ2-3; CDR3 protein: CASSLPSSGSGTDTQYF; CDR3 DNA: TGCGCCAGCAGCTTGCCATCTTCCGGGAGTGGTACAGATACGCAGTATTTT
V gene: TRBV28; D gene: TRBD1; clone size: NA; J gene: TRBJ2-5; CDR3 protein: CASSGKRTGSQETQYF; CDR3 DNA: TGTGCCAGCAGTGGAAAAAGGACAGGGAGCCAAGAGACCCAGTACTTC
V gene: TRBV7-9; D gene: TRBD2; clone size: NA; J gene: TRBJ2-1; CDR3 protein: CASSPTSGRSGEQFF; CDR3 DNA: TGTGCCAGCAGTCCGACTAGCGGGAGATCAGGTGAGCAGTTCTTC
V gene: TRBV7-3; D gene: NA; clone size: NA; J gene: TRBJ2-3; CDR3 protein: CASSLAITDTQYF; CDR3 DNA: TGTGCCAGCAGCTTAGCTATCACAGATACGCAGTATTTT
V gene: TRBV6-1; D gene: TRBD1; clone size: NA; J gene: TRBJ1-5; CDR3 protein: CASSEGDRARQPQHF; CDR3 DNA: TGTGCCAGCAGTGAAGGGGACAGGGCCCGTCAGCCCCAGCATTTT